The rows below give T cell receptor beta chains drawn from one sample of a study of blood T cell repertoires in COVID-19. Repertoires were generated with immunoSEQ multiplex PCR, while TCRdb's copy carries only in-frame clones and drops some. The sample includes 150,000 or so clones, 79% of them seen just once. Sequenced material: peripheral blood. The origin of the receptors is a woman aged 60-75 years with COVID-19, enrolled during active disease. Both conserved end residues are part of each CDR3. A D gene is named only where the DNA matches it firmly.

v_gene: TRBV15
d_gene: -
j_gene: TRBJ1-5
CDR3aa: CATSRDRAGYQPQHF

v_gene: TRBV27
d_gene: -
j_gene: TRBJ1-6
CDR3aa: CASSTLRGPTQNNSPLHF

v_gene: TRBV4-1
d_gene: -
j_gene: TRBJ2-7
CDR3aa: CASSFYTPQSASYEQYF

v_gene: TRBV4-2
d_gene: TRBD1
j_gene: TRBJ2-5
CDR3aa: CASSQEGETGQETQYF

v_gene: TRBV4-1
d_gene: -
j_gene: TRBJ1-1
CDR3aa: CASSQWGPGWDTEAFF

v_gene: TRBV5-6
d_gene: -
j_gene: TRBJ2-2
CDR3aa: CASSLPRANTGELFF

v_gene: TRBV4-3
d_gene: -
j_gene: TRBJ2-3
CDR3aa: CASSQGPRGDTQYF

v_gene: TRBV20-1
d_gene: TRBD1
j_gene: TRBJ1-1
CDR3aa: CSASGPITGGTEAFF

v_gene: TRBV6-4
d_gene: -
j_gene: TRBJ2-2
CDR3aa: CASSESGYTGELFF

v_gene: TRBV2
d_gene: -
j_gene: TRBJ2-3
CDR3aa: CARQASSTDTQYF

v_gene: TRBV28
d_gene: TRBD2
j_gene: TRBJ2-7
CDR3aa: CASSKTSGRSFVSYEQYF

v_gene: TRBV21-1
d_gene: -
j_gene: TRBJ1-1
CDR3aa: CASSRRDTREGFF

v_gene: TRBV11-2
d_gene: -
j_gene: TRBJ2-2
CDR3aa: CASTQLGGREAGELFF

v_gene: TRBV27
d_gene: TRBD1
j_gene: TRBJ1-1
CDR3aa: CASSLAGGNIGTEAFF

v_gene: TRBV7-7
d_gene: TRBD2
j_gene: TRBJ2-2
CDR3aa: CASSFPGTSGPNTGELFF

v_gene: TRBV11-2
d_gene: -
j_gene: TRBJ2-1
CDR3aa: CASSRGAASTYNEQFF

v_gene: TRBV18
d_gene: -
j_gene: TRBJ2-5
CDR3aa: CASSQQGPQETQYF

v_gene: TRBV5-1
d_gene: -
j_gene: TRBJ1-3
CDR3aa: CASSSDPVSGNTIYF

v_gene: TRBV7-2
d_gene: -
j_gene: TRBJ1-2
CDR3aa: CASSALDSYYGYTF

v_gene: TRBV19
d_gene: TRBD1
j_gene: TRBJ2-7
CDR3aa: CASSGQSSYEQYF

v_gene: TRBV28
d_gene: TRBD1
j_gene: TRBJ1-1
CDR3aa: CASSLLLQGSGEGKDTEAFF

v_gene: TRBV23-1
d_gene: -
j_gene: TRBJ2-7
CDR3aa: CASIDWNSYEQYF

v_gene: TRBV6-5
d_gene: TRBD1
j_gene: TRBJ2-1
CDR3aa: CASSWTGGMFF

v_gene: TRBV5-1
d_gene: TRBD1
j_gene: TRBJ1-6
CDR3aa: CASSGGTGRRNSPLHF

v_gene: TRBV2
d_gene: -
j_gene: TRBJ2-1
CDR3aa: CASTIQGFYNEQFF

v_gene: TRBV5-4
d_gene: -
j_gene: TRBJ2-1
CDR3aa: CASSLGAGGTYNEQFF

v_gene: TRBV6-2/TRBV6-3
d_gene: -
j_gene: TRBJ2-1
CDR3aa: CASSPGLTNEQFF